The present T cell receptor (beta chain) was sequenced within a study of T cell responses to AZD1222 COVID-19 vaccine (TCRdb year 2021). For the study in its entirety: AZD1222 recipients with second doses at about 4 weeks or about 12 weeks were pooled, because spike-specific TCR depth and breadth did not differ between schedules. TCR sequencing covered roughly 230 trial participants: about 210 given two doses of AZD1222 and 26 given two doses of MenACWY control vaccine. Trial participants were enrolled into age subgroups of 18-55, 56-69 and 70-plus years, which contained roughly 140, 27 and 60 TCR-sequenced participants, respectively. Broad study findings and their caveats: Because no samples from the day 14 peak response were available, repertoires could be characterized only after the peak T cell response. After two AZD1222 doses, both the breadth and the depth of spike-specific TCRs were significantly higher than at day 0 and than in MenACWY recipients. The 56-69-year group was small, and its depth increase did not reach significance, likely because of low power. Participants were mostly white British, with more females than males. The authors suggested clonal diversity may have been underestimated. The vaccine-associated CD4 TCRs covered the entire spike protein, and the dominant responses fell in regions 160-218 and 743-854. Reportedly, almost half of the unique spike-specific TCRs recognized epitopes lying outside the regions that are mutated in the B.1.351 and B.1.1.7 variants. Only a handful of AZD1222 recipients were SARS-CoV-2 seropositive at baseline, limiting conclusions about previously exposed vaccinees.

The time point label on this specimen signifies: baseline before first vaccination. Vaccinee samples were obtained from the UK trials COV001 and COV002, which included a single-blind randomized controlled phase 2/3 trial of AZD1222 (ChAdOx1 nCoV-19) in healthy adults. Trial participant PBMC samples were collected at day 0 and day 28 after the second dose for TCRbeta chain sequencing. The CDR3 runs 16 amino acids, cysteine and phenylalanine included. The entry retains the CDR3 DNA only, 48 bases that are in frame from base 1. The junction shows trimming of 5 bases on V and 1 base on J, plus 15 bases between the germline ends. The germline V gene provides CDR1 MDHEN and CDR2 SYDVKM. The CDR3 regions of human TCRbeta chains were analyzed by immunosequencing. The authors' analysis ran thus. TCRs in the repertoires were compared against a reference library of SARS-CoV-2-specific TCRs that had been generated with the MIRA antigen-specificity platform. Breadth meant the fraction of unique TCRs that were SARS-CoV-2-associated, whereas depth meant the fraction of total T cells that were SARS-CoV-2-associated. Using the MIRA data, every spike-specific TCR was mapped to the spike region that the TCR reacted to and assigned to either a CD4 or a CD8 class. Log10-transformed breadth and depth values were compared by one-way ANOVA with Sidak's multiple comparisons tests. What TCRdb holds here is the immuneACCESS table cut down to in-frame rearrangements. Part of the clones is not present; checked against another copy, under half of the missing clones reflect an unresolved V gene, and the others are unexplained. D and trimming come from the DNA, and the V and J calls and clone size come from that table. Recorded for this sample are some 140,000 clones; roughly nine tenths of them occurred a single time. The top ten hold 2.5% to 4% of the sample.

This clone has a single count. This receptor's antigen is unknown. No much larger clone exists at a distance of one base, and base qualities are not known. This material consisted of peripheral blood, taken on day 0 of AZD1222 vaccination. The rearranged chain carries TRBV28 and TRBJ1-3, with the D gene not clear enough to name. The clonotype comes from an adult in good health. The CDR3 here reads CASSPPLSGSGNTIYF. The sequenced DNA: TGTGCCAGCAGTCCCCCTTTGTCTGGTTCTGGAAACACCATATATTTT.